This entry lists 4 T cell receptor beta chains sequenced from one sample in a study of CD8 T cell repertoires and HIV-1 epitope variants. These receptors' targets are unknown. Generated by immunoSEQ multiplex PCR, the TCRdb table keeps only in-frame clones and is missing some. The table records roughly 5,200 clones, under 70% of them present only once. Source material: cultured CD8+ T cells derived from PBMCs. These receptors were taken from a male donor with HIV.

This clone was found a few times. The chain couples TRBV12-2 to TRBJ1-1. TRBV12-2 is described as a pseudogene. The CDR3 covers 9 residues. This CDR3 is CASSARAFF. CDR3 DNA: TGTGCAAGTTCGGCGCGGGCTTTCTTT.

V gene TRBV28 combines with J gene TRBJ1-6; 10 bases agree with TRBD1. This CDR3 has 16 residues. CDR1 is MDHEN and CDR2 is SYDVKM in the germline V gene. Trimming removed 6 bases from V and 7 bases from J; junction bases left unmatched: 9. Here the CDR3 DNA reads TGTGCCAGCAGCTGGAGGAGGGACAGGGGCAATTCACCCCTCCACTTT. It yields the protein CASSWRRDRGNSPLHF.

The chain recombines TRBV4-3 with TRBJ2-6; D call uncertain. CDR1 is LGHNA, CDR2 YSLEER, per germline. CDR3 length equals 16 residues. With 0 bases removed from V and 2 bases from J, the gap between germline ends came to 8 bases. The CDR3 DNA reads as TGCGCCAGCAGCCAAGATAGGGTAACTGGGGCCAACGTCCTGACTTTC. Translated, it gives CASSQDRVTGANVLTF.

This clone was recorded a few times. CDR3: CASSQDRKPYNEQFF. CDR3 coding DNA: TGTGCCAGCAGCCAAGATCGGAAGCCCTACAATGAGCAGTTCTTC. This sequence joins TRBV14 and TRBJ2-1; D is undetermined. Trimming left V 0 bases short and J 2 bases short, with 8 bases between. The germline V gene encodes CDR1 SGHDN and CDR2 FVKESK. The CDR3 extends over 15 amino acids.